This T cell receptor (beta chain) was sequenced for a study of blood T cell repertoires in COVID-19. Seattle researchers signed up patients amid active infection and tracked them longitudinally. Germline lookup yields CDR1 SQVTM and CDR2 ANQGSEA. With V trimmed by 4 bases and J by 6 bases, 2 bases remained unmatched. The CDR3 contains 11 residues. How the authors handled the data: How many nucleated cells were present was estimated from reference gene primer amplification. Clones were read by immunoSEQ multiplex PCR, and TCRdb kept only the in-frame ones, dropping some. V and J calls plus clone size are reproduced from that table; the DNA served to infer D and trimming. The sample yields a few hundred thousand clones, roughly 91% seen once.

The chain uses TRBV29-1 and TRBJ1-1; the match to TRBD1 covers 7 bases. Sequencing used peripheral blood. The sequence was collected from a woman aged 25 to 39 with COVID-19, enrolled during active disease. This CDR3 is CSVGTGAEAFF. In DNA, the CDR3 is TGCAGCGTTGGGACAGGCGCTGAAGCTTTCTTT.